The 24 T cell receptor beta chains presented below share a single source sample, sequenced in a study of blood T cell repertoires in COVID-19. The data were produced by immunoSEQ multiplex PCR, yet TCRdb's version contains in-frame clones alone and is incomplete. This sample has over 200,000 clones; approximately 85% occur once, and the top ten carry approximately 8%. The sample consisted of peripheral blood. These receptor sequences come from a woman between 45 and 65 years old with active or convalescent COVID-19.

The chain recombines TRBV5-1 with TRBJ2-3; TRBD2 is a possible D gene (5 bases). The germline V gene has CDR1 SGHRS and CDR2 YFSETQ. The CDR3 is made up of 16 amino acids. V shed 0 bases and J shed 2 bases, with 13 bases lying between them. CDR3 bases: TGCGCCAGCAGCTTGGCCGGGGAGCGGATCACAGATACGCAGTATTTT. Residues: CASSLAGERITDTQYF.

The rearrangement joins TRBV2 to TRBJ1-5; D is unclear. CDR3 length: 13 amino acids. CDR1 is SNHLY, CDR2 FYNNEI, per germline. The V end lost 3 bases, the J end lost 5 bases, and 8 bases lay between the germline ends. This CDR3 reads CASSDDTYQPQHF. CDR3 nucleotides: TGTGCCAGCAGTGACGACACGTATCAGCCCCAGCATTTT.

CDR3 bases: TGTGCCAGTAGTATGTCTGCGGGCAGGAATCAGCCCCAGCATTTT. Translating it yields CASSMSAGRNQPQHF. The chain has TRBV19 and TRBJ1-5; D is unclear. This CDR3 spans 15 amino acids. Germline loops: CDR1 LNHDA, CDR2 SQIVND (reference sequence). V was trimmed by 3 bases and J by 4 bases, leaving 13 bases between them.

CDR3 amino acids: CSASTDSNEKLFF. The CDR3 DNA is TGCAGTGCTAGTACAGATTCTAATGAAAAACTGTTTTTT. J is TRBJ1-4 and V is TRBV20-1; D unresolved. There are 13 residues in the CDR3. CDR1 DFQATT and CDR2 SNEGSKA come from the germline V gene (reference sequence). Trimming pared 3 bases from V and 3 bases from J, leaving 8 bases between.

The rearrangement links TRBV29-1 to TRBJ1-2; 8 positions agree with TRBD1. Germline lookup yields CDR1 SQVTM and CDR2 ANQGSEA. CDR3 size: 12 residues. The ends lost 7 bases at V and 8 bases at J; junction bases unmatched: 9. The CDR3 here is CSALGQGEGYTF. In DNA form, the CDR3 reads TGCAGCGCTCTCGGACAGGGAGAGGGCTACACCTTC.

This sequence joins TRBV5-1 and TRBJ2-3, with TRBD2 as a possible D gene (5 bases). The germline V gene encodes CDR1 SGHRS and CDR2 YFSETQ. The CDR3 length is 15 residues. V was cut by 0 bases and J by 3 bases, with 11 bases left in between. CDR3 loop: CASSLVSEKTDTQYF. The CDR3 nucleotides read TGCGCCAGCAGCTTGGTTAGCGAGAAAACAGATACGCAGTATTTT.

V is TRBV28 and J is TRBJ1-4; tentatively, D is TRBD1 (5 bases). Germline V gene data show CDR1 as MDHEN and CDR2 as SYDVKM. CDR3 size: 16 residues. V dropped 5 bases and J dropped 0 bases, with 13 bases sitting between them. The CDR3 loop is CASSPPRQTTNEKLFF. CDR3 bases: TGTGCCAGCAGTCCCCCTCGACAGACAACTAATGAAAAACTGTTTTTT.

V usage is TRBV7-9 and J usage is TRBJ2-6, with D uncertain. V lost 1 base and J 1 base, leaving 5 bases between the germline ends. The germline V gene has CDR1 SEHNR and CDR2 FQNEAQ (reference sequence). The CDR3 is made up of 15 amino acids. CDR3 in DNA: TGTGCCAGCAGCTTAGTCGTTTCTGGGGCCAACGTCCTGACTTTC. Translating it yields CASSLVVSGANVLTF.

This CDR3 is CASREQGALDTQYF. CDR3 coding DNA: TGCGCCAGCCGCGAACAGGGGGCATTAGATACGCAGTATTTT. The chain has TRBV5-1 and TRBJ2-3; 9 nucleotides line up with TRBD1. Germline lookup yields CDR1 SGHRS and CDR2 YFSETQ. The CDR3 has 14 residues. V shed 7 bases, J shed 5 bases, and the junction held 8 bases outside the gene matches.

The rearrangement uses TRBV11-2 and TRBJ1-4, with D possibly being TRBD1 (5 bases). CDR3 length: 15 amino acids. V was pared by 3 bases and J by 8 bases, with 16 bases between. The germline V gene has CDR1 SGHAT and CDR2 FQNNGV. CDR3 sequence: CASSLGGTREEKLFF. In DNA, the CDR3 is TGTGCCAGCAGCTTGGGGGGGACGAGGGAAGAAAAACTGTTTTTT.

The V call is TRBV5-1, the J call TRBJ1-5; 7 nucleotides align to TRBD1. The germline CDR1 and CDR2 sequences are SGHRS and YFSETQ. The CDR3 runs to 15 residues. With V trimmed by 4 bases and J by 4 bases, 8 bases remained unmatched. CDR3 in amino acids: CASSPSTGSNQPQHF. The CDR3 DNA reads TGCGCCAGCAGCCCCTCGACAGGGTCTAATCAGCCCCAGCATTTT.

The V gene is TRBV3-1 (or the pseudogene TRBV3-2), the J gene TRBJ2-3, with 15 bases fitting TRBD2. J lost 6 bases, V lost 4 bases, and 5 bases had no gene match. The germline V gene encodes CDR1 LGHDT and CDR2 YNNKEL (reference sequence). The CDR3 consists of 16 residues. The CDR3 is CASSLGLAGGPDTQYF. The CDR3 nucleotides are TGTGCCAGCAGCCTTGGACTAGCGGGGGGGCCGGATACGCAGTATTTT.

V is TRBV11-3 and J is TRBJ2-1; 10 bases match TRBD2. Germline V gene sequence: CDR1 SGHNT, CDR2 YENEEA. The CDR3 totals 13 residues. V lost 5 bases to trimming and J lost 9 bases; unmatched junction nucleotides: 4. CDR3 coding DNA: TGTGCCAGCAGCCCGCTAGCGGGAGTTGAGCAGTTCTTC. Protein sequence: CASSPLAGVEQFF.

Only one count was recorded for this clone. V is TRBV28 and J is TRBJ1-5; TRBD1 might be the D (5 bases). V was cut by 2 bases and J by 6 bases, with 8 bases left in between. The CDR3 is made up of 13 amino acids. The germline CDR1 and CDR2 sequences are MDHEN and SYDVKM. The CDR3 nucleotides read TGTGCCAGCAGTTTAGCAGGGATTCAGCCCCAGCATTTT. Protein: CASSLAGIQPQHF.

The chain combines TRBV20-1 with TRBJ1-5, with D unclear. V gave up 3 bases and J gave up 4 bases, with 13 bases separating them. The CDR3 spans 14 residues. Looked up from germline, CDR1 is DFQATT and CDR2 is SNEGSKA (reference sequence). Written as DNA, the CDR3 is TGCAGTGCTAGTCACATCGAATTTAATCAGCCCCAGCATTTT. Its protein product is CSASHIEFNQPQHF.

The chain carries TRBV4-2 and TRBJ2-1; 7 bases are shared with TRBD2. The CDR3 totals 11 residues. Germline values: CDR1 LGHNA, CDR2 YNFKEQ. Trimming at V came to 11 bases and at J to 8 bases, leaving 6 bases not matched to a gene. The CDR3 protein is CACRREYEQFF. The CDR3 DNA follows: TGTGCCTGTAGGCGGGAGTATGAGCAGTTCTTC.

The rearrangement links TRBV6-5 to TRBJ2-2, with 10 bases fitting TRBD2. V shed 0 bases and J 4 bases; nucleotides not matched to a gene: 2. The germline gives CDR1 MNHEY, CDR2 SVGAGI. This CDR3 is built from 16 residues. The CDR3 DNA reads TGTGCCAGCAGTTACTCATTAGCGGGAGGCACCGGGGAGCTGTTTTTT. It encodes CASSYSLAGGTGELFF.

The chain combines TRBV4-1 with TRBJ1-3; TRBD1 aligns across 8 bases. Germline V gene sequence: CDR1 MGHRA, CDR2 YSYEKL. The V and J ends lost 3 bases and 0 bases, in that order; junction bases with no gene match: 7. This CDR3 region has 17 residues. For the CDR3, the DNA is TGCGCCAGCAGCCAGGGACAGGTCGGGGGCTCTGGAAACACCATATATTTT. This sequence encodes CASSQGQVGGSGNTIYF.

The chain is built from TRBV5-1 and TRBJ2-5; D is uncertain. Germline V gene sequence: CDR1 SGHRS, CDR2 YFSETQ. This CDR3 contains 11 residues. V was cut by 7 bases and J by 2 bases, with 6 bases left in between. The CDR3 nucleotides are TGCGCCAGCGGTCTACAAGAGACCCAGTACTTC. It specifies CASGLQETQYF.

The table lists this clone with a count of one. The chain is built from TRBV7-3 and TRBJ2-7; D ambiguous. The V gene's germline CDR1 is SGHTA and CDR2 FQGTGA. The CDR3 runs to 14 residues. The V end was cut by 0 bases, the J end by 1 base, with 7 bases between. The CDR3 region is CASSLTADSYEQYF. The CDR3 DNA follows: TGTGCCAGCAGCTTAACGGCGGATTCCTACGAGCAGTACTTC.

The gene calls are TRBV5-4 and TRBJ1-1, with D hard to call. The V and J ends lost 4 bases and 0 bases respectively, with 10 bases between them. Per the germline V gene, CDR1 is SGHNT and CDR2 is YYREEE (reference sequence). This CDR3 contains 14 residues. Here the CDR3 DNA reads TGTGCCAGCAGCGGAGGACGCTTGAACACTGAAGCTTTCTTT. It translates to CASSGGRLNTEAFF.

The chain employs TRBV12-3 or TRBV12-4 and TRBJ1-1; no definite D call. This CDR3 comprises 13 residues. Trimming pared 3 bases from V and 5 bases from J, leaving 10 bases between. The CDR3 DNA is TGTGCCAGCAGTTTCGGTGTAGAAACTGAAGCTTTCTTT. Its translation: CASSFGVETEAFF.

This clone was seen just once. CDR3: CASSLVDRSKETQYF. CDR3 nucleotides: TGTGCCAGCAGCTTAGTGGACAGGTCAAAAGAGACCCAGTACTTC. The chain carries TRBV11-2 and TRBJ2-5; the match to TRBD1 covers 7 bases. This CDR3 region has 15 residues. Looked up from germline, CDR1 is SGHAT and CDR2 is FQNNGV. After removal of 1 base from V and 3 bases from J, the junction contained 5 bases not matched to a gene.

This clone was observed once. This chain uses TRBV6-6 with TRBJ1-4, with D possibly being TRBD1 (5 bases). Trimming took 5 bases from V and 1 from J, leaving 8 bases between them. Per the germline V gene, CDR1 is MNHNY and CDR2 is SVGAGI (reference sequence). There are 14 residues in the CDR3. Here the CDR3 DNA reads TGTGCCAGCAGTGACAGAGGAACTAATGAAAAACTGTTTTTT. It codes for CASSDRGTNEKLFF.